This TCR beta chain was captured in a study of human thymus T cells. Study-wide points: Blood and thymic repertoires both appeared biased in V and J gene usage.

Germline V gene sequence: CDR1 MGHRA, CDR2 YSYEKL. The CDR3 contains 13 residues. Trimming left V 2 bases short and J 3 bases short, with 7 bases between. The assay was immunoSEQ multiplex PCR, and TCRdb's table has in-frame clones only and misses some. This sample yields some 57,000 clones, of which nearly 95% are seen a single time; roughly 5.6% belongs to the top ten. Donors were healthy Finnish infants having corrective surgery for congenital heart defects. On this clone: Antigen specificity is unknown.

This receptor was obtained from a boy in the first two years of life with a congenital heart defect but otherwise immunologically healthy. The V call is TRBV4-1, the J call TRBJ2-5; no clear D gene. What was sequenced was blood. The CDR3 is CASSQHFEETQYF. The CDR3 DNA reads as TGCGCCAGCAGCCAACACTTCGAAGAGACCCAGTACTTC.